A selection of T cell receptor beta chains follows, all from one sample in a study of cytomegalovirus exposure and HLA in healthy donors. Clones were read by immunoSEQ multiplex PCR, and TCRdb kept only the in-frame ones, dropping some. The sample records roughly 120,000 clones, less than 80% being singletons. Sequenced input: PBMCs. These TCRs come from a man between 40 and 49 years old in good health and CMV-seropositive. Each CDR3 is given without its conserved first and last residue. Each record gives: CDR3 protein, CDR3 length, V gene.

CDR3: ASSLGHAESTDTQY
length: 14
V: TRBV5-1

CDR3: ASRGQVGNQPQH
length: 12
V: TRBV2

CDR3: ASSLGATQPQH
length: 11
V: TRBV7-9

CDR3: ASSLGTGRVSGNTIY
length: 15
V: TRBV5-8

CDR3: ASSLGDRGGEQY
length: 12
V: TRBV5-1

CDR3: ASAQALAYNSPLH
length: 13
V: TRBV30

CDR3: AWLSGTGAYEQY
length: 12
V: TRBV30

CDR3: ASRADFYDSGANVLT
length: 15
V: TRBV28

CDR3: ASRPDRAGWNQPQH
length: 14
V: TRBV6-6

CDR3: ASSSLSGVWYEQY
length: 13
V: TRBV7-8

CDR3: ASSEMLGPATYGYT
length: 14
V: TRBV2

CDR3: SVDRSSGSGEQY
length: 12
V: TRBV29-1

CDR3: ASSRLAGGQETQY
length: 13
V: TRBV6-5

CDR3: ASSMTGAADTQY
length: 12
V: TRBV5-8

CDR3: ASGGRTSSRTEQF
length: 13
V: TRBV6-1

CDR3: ASSSRTSSYEQY
length: 12
V: TRBV27

CDR3: ASSIQRTASTDTQY
length: 14
V: TRBV19

CDR3: ASSGGTAAYEQY
length: 12
V: TRBV7-9

CDR3: ASSVGGREGGETQY
length: 14
V: TRBV9

CDR3: ASSYEGGELF
length: 10
V: TRBV6-5

CDR3: ASSFTPGGNTIY
length: 12
V: TRBV28

CDR3: AISDKGQGPSSSYEQY
length: 16
V: TRBV10-3

CDR3: ASSLEIVRGSEQY
length: 13
V: TRBV7-2

CDR3: ASNSFGTGGVGQPQH
length: 15
V: TRBV28

CDR3: ASSWTSGMGAHEQY
length: 14
V: TRBV27

CDR3: ASSLADAGRTEAF
length: 13
V: TRBV5-1

CDR3: ASKLLASTGELF
length: 12
V: TRBV19

CDR3: ASSQLQGVLGGYT
length: 13
V: TRBV7-9

CDR3: SVEESRGQGLSGNTIY
length: 16
V: TRBV29-1

CDR3: ASSLVQRGGETQY
length: 13
V: TRBV5-6

CDR3: ASSQERPAGGPAISYEQY
length: 18
V: TRBV14

CDR3: ASSFLIAGESPDTQY
length: 15
V: TRBV27

CDR3: ASSLVGAYEQY
length: 11
V: TRBV28

CDR3: ASSRDRANVLT
length: 11
V: TRBV28

CDR3: ATSRQTSGVETQY
length: 13
V: TRBV15

CDR3: ASNLGGEQF
length: 9
V: TRBV6-5

CDR3: ASSQESAGGREKLF
length: 14
V: TRBV4-1

CDR3: SVGIVGTYEQY
length: 11
V: TRBV29-1

CDR3: ASSPLLGLDGEAF
length: 13
V: TRBV7-2

CDR3: ASSPGLAETQY
length: 11
V: TRBV5-1

CDR3: AWSSPGLGNTGELF
length: 14
V: TRBV30

CDR3: ASSERGGSQPQH
length: 12
V: TRBV6-1